This record concerns one T cell receptor beta chain sequence. This clonotype was counted between two and nine times. Its recognized antigen is unknown. No much larger clonotype is one base removed from it; base qualities were not supplied. The data originate from a study of regulatory T cells in long-lasting Graves disease (dated by TCRdb to about 2021). Concerning the study at large: Newly diagnosed Graves' disease patients had taken antithyroid drugs for less than 3 months. The study was conducted in China and was registered as a clinical trial. A total of around 35 samples underwent TCR sequencing, from around 13 patients with persistent Graves' disease and 20 or so patients with newly diagnosed Graves' disease. Patients with persistent Graves' disease were compared with patients with newly diagnosed Graves' disease using TCR sequencing and RNA sequencing of peripheral blood. General conclusions and limits of the study: Sequencing and analysis were restricted to the TCR beta chain. Compared with newly diagnosed patients, patients with persistent Graves' disease had lower TCR Shannon entropy and fewer highly expanded clones, which suggests clonal expansion. More public clonotypes were shared among persistent patients (2,741) than among newly diagnosed patients (966). The small sample size was acknowledged by the authors as a limitation that may reduce accuracy. Persistent disease showed preferential use of TRBV28, TRBJ1-2 and TRBJ2-5, whereas newly diagnosed disease favored TRBV20-1 and TRBJ2-1. The study examined only peripheral blood because the primary lesion, thyroid tissue, could not be accessed.

The time point label, read with the paper, signifies: newly diagnosed GD, antithyroid drugs for less than 3 months. For both TCR sequencing and RNA sequencing, RNA was extracted from PBMCs using TRIzol. Graves' disease was diagnosed according to American Thyroid Association guidelines. Patients were recruited from an endocrinology department in Xi'an, China. Each patient gave approximately 8.8 milliliters of peripheral blood, collected in an EDTA anticoagulant tube. Ficoll Paque Plus density gradient separation was used to isolate PBMCs, and no additional T cell sorting was done. RNA quality was checked with an Agilent 2100 Bioanalyzer and agarose gel, and concentration with a NanoDrop 2000. The method was multiplex PCR. The reads were generated on an Illumina HiSeq 4000. To build TCR beta libraries, CDR3 regions were amplified by Arm-PCR using iRepertoire HTBI primers. Before sequencing, the PCR products went through gel purification. Turning to the authors' computational methods: Gene usage analysis of CDR3 amino acid clonotypes used the approximately 62 TRBV and 14 to 15 TRBJ segments found across samples. COPE and FqMerger were used to merge the filtered high-quality paired reads into contigs. BLAST was used to align contigs to IMGT TRBV, TRBD and TRBJ reference genes, with CDR3 defined following IMGT. Highly expanded clones were defined as clonotypes with a frequency above 0.1%. Repertoire diversity was measured by Shannon entropy, and V-J evenness by the Gini coefficient. Clonotypes shared by more than one individual were considered public. In TCRdb, the public reads were trimmed at Q25 with fastp and aligned with MiXCR, with productive beta chains retained. Each record represents a unique CDR3 protein, reported with the most common genes and DNA among its rows. The V and J calls were not made by the authors but by TCRdb's processing. The sample table lists 350,000 to 450,000 distinct CDR3 sequences, about 15% of them with a count of one. The top ten hold roughly 8% of the sample.

V and J are truncated by 2 bases and 1 base respectively, leaving an intervening sequence of 18 bases. CDR1 and CDR2, per the germline V gene, are KGHSH and LQKENI. The CDR3 covers 18 residues, taking in both the cysteine and the phenylalanine. Left in the record is the CDR3 DNA by itself, 54 bases read in frame from the first base. These data were also reused for a study on T cells in Graves' hyperthyroidism and ophthalmopathy. The second study's authors report: Stable Graves' hyperthyroidism was defined as the absence of progression to ophthalmopathy over 18 months of follow-up. Hyperthyroidism patients were aged 18 to 65 years and newly diagnosed, with disease duration of less than 2 months. Any patient with an uncontrolled infection, another autoimmune disease, pregnancy or lactation was excluded. Clinical symptoms, serum thyroxine and TRAb, thyroid ultrasound, and orbital computed tomography formed the basis for the diagnoses. For the first round of RT-PCR on the TCR CDR3, the HTBI primer set was used together with the Qiagen OneStep RT-PCR kit. Most expanded thyroid clonotypes (frequency above 0.001) were also detected in blood, a finding suggesting that blood repertoires may reflect thyroid immune responses. A model built on a 13 V-J signature distinguished ophthalmopathy from stable hyperthyroidism, reaching over 85% sensitivity and 81.08% specificity in cross-validation and 80%/75% in testing. In validation, the model predicted progression to ophthalmopathy a median of about 5.9 months before onset, with 70% to 71% sensitivity and about 75% specificity. To identify TCR V-J signatures that set the groups apart, the researchers used a discovery cohort of about a hundred patients, made up of 43 with Graves' ophthalmopathy and 55 to 65 with stable Graves' hyperthyroidism. Prospective prediction of ophthalmopathy was tested in an independent validation cohort consisting of 18 to 20 hyperthyroidism patients and over 15 patients who later progressed to ophthalmopathy. The approximately 95 discovery patients were divided at random into training and test sets in a 7:3 ratio. In addition, the study compared T-cell repertoires in thyroid tissue and in blood from several Graves' hyperthyroidism patients. After blood sampling, hyperthyroidism patients were treated with methimazole at a starting dose of 30 mg daily, and ophthalmopathy patients were treated with high-dose intravenous methylprednisolone. The libraries were constructed in a second round of multiplex PCR and then size-selected and purified. Libraries were sequenced paired-end with 100 bp reads on an Illumina HiSeq2000. Raw data were processed with SOAPnuke, discarding reads with adapters, uncalled bases, mean Phred below 15, or no exact constant-primer or identifier match. COPE v1.2.5 was used to merge high-quality paired reads, and clonotypes were defined as unique nucleotide sequences. MiTCR v1.1 was used to align the clonotypes against IMGT TRBV, TRBD and TRBJ reference segments. The analysis included only V-J combinations with a frequency above 0.0001, which together covered 98% to 99.2% of the repertoires. A TCS score was defined as the ratio between F50 (clonal expansion) and ExV (chaos), using BLOSUM62-based TCRdist between CDR3 peptides within each V-J. Welch's t-statistics and random forest reduced fewer than 550 V-J features to 13, which were used in a naive Bayes classifier (R e1071). Sample size was not statistically predetermined, and blinding of investigators to group allocation was not performed. The paper describes TCR Vbeta CDR3 sequencing of roughly 130 peripheral blood samples, made up of 43 ophthalmopathy patients, roughly 75 hyperthyroidism patients and roughly 17 progressor patients.

The chain joins TRBV18 to TRBJ1-3, with TRBD1 tentatively as D gene (6 bases match). This specimen was peripheral blood mononuclear cells (PBMCs), taken at new diagnosis, from a patient treated with antithyroid drugs. This TCR was sampled from a woman aged 40 to 49 with Graves disease. Donor details come from another sample of the same person, matched by shared clones. Here is the DNA: TGTGCCAGCTCACCAGCTTTACGGACAGATCCTTCTGGAAACACCATATATTTT. Its coded protein is CASSPALRTDPSGNTIYF.